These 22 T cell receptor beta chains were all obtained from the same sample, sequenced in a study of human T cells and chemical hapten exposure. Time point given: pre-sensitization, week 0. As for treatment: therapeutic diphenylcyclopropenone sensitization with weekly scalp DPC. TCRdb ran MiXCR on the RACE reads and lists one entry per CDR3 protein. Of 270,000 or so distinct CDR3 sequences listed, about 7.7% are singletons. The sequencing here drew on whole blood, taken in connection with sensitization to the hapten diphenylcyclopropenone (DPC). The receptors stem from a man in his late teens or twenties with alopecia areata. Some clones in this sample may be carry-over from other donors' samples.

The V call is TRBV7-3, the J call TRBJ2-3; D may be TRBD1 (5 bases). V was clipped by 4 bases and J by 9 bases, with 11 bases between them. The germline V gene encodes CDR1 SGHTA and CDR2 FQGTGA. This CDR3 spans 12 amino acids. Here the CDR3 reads CASSSYPGTQYF. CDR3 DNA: TGTGCCAGCAGCTCCTACCCAGGGACGCAGTATTTT.

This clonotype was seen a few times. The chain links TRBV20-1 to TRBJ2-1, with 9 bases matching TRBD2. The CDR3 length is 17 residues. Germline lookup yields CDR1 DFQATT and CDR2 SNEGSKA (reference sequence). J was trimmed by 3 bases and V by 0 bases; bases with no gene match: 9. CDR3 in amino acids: CSARDEGLAGLYNEQFF. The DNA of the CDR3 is TGCAGTGCTAGAGATGAAGGCCTAGCGGGGCTCTACAATGAGCAGTTCTTC.

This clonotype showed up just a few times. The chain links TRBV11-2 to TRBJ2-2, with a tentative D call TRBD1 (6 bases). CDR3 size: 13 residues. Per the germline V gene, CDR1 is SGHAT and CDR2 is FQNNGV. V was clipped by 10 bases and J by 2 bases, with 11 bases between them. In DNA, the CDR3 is TGTGCCAACAGGGCAGGAAACACCGGGGAGCTGTTTTTT. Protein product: CANRAGNTGELFF.

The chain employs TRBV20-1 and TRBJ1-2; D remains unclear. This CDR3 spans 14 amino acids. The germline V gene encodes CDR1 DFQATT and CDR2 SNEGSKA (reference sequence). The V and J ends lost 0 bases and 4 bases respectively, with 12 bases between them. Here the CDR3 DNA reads TGCAGTGCTAGAGAGCTCCGGCCTCCCTATGGCTACACCTTC. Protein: CSARELRPPYGYTF.

This CDR3 reads CASRDWESSYNEQFF. The CDR3 DNA is TGTGCCAGCAGAGACTGGGAGAGCTCCTACAATGAGCAGTTCTTC. The V call is TRBV12-3 or TRBV12-4, the J call TRBJ2-1, with D perhaps TRBD2 (5 bases). The CDR3 sequence is 15 residues long. Trimming stripped 6 bases from V and 0 bases from J, with 12 bases between.

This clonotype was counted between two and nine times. The chain's CDR3 is CASSPIFTGQGFGTQYF. The CDR3 region has the DNA TGTGCCAGCTCACCAATTTTTACGGGACAGGGTTTCGGGACCCAGTACTTC. The chain links TRBV18 to TRBJ2-5, with 9 bases identical to TRBD1. V trimming: 2 bases; J trimming: 7 bases; junction bases outside the gene matches: 14. This CDR3 spans 17 amino acids. The germline gives CDR1 KGHSH, CDR2 LQKENI.

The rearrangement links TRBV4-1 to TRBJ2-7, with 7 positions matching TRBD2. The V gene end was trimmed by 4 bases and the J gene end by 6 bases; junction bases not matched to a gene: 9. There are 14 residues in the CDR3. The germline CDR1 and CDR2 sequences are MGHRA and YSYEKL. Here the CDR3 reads CASSPRGGFGEQYF. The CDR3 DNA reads TGCGCCAGCAGCCCGAGGGGAGGGTTTGGCGAGCAGTACTTC.

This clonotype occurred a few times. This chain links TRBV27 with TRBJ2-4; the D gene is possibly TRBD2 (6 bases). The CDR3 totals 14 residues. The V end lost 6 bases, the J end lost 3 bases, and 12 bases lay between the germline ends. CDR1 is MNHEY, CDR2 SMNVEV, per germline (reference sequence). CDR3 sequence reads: CASRESGFKNIQYF. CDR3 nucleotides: TGTGCCAGCAGAGAGAGCGGGTTCAAAAACATTCAGTACTTC.

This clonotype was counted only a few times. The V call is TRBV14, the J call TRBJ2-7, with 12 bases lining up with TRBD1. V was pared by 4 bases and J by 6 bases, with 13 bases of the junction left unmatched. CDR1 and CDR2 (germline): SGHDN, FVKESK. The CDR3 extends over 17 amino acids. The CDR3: CASSRTRDRGRPGEQYF. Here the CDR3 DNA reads TGTGCCAGCAGCCGGACGCGGGACAGGGGGCGGCCCGGCGAGCAGTACTTC.

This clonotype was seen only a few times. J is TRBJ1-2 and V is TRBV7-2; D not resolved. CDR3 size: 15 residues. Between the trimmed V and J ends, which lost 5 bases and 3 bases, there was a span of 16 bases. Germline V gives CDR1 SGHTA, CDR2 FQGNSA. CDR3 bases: TGTGCCAGCAGCCCAGCCCGGCGGGCCCACTATGGCTACACCTTC. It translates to CASSPARRAHYGYTF. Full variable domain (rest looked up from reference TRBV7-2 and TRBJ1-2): GAGVSQSPSNKVTEKGKDVELRCDPISGHTALYWYRQSLGQGLEFLIYFQGNSAPDKSGLPSDRFSAERTGGSVSTLTIQRTQQEDSAVYLCASSPARRAHYGYTFGSGTRLTVV.

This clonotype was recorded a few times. The CDR3 is CATMAGQANQPQHF. The CDR3 region has the DNA TGTGCCACCATGGCGGGACAGGCGAATCAGCCCCAGCATTTT. The chain has TRBV6-5 and TRBJ1-5; 8 bases fit TRBD1. V lost 10 bases and J lost 4; bases outside the gene matches: 9. CDR1 and CDR2 (germline): MNHEY, SVGAGI. The CDR3 is 14 amino acids.

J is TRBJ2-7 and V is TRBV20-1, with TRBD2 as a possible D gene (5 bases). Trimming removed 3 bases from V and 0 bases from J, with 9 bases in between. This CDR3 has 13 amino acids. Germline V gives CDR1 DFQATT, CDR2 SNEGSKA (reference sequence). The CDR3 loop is CSARGASSYEQYF. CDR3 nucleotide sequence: TGCAGTGCTAGGGGAGCTTCCTCCTACGAGCAGTACTTC.

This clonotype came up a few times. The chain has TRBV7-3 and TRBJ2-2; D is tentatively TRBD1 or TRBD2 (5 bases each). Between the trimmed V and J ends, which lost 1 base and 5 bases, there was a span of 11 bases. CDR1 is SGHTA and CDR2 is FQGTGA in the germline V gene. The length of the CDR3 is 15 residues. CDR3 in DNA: TGTGCCAGCAGCTTAAGAGGGGTGTCGACCGGGGAGCTGTTTTTT. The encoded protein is CASSLRGVSTGELFF.

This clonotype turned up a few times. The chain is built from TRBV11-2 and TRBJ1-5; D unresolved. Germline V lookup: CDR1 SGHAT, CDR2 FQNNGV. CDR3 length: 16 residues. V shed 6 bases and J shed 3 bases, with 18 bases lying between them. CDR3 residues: CASSPSGSPFNQPQHF. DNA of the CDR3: TGTGCCAGCAGTCCCTCGGGTAGCCCCTTCAATCAGCCCCAGCATTTT.

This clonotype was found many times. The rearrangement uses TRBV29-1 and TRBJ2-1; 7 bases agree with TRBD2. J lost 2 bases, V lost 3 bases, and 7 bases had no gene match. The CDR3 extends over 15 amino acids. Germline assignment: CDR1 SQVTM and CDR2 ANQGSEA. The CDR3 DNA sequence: TGCAGCGTTGAGAGAACGGGGGGTACCTACAATGAGCAGTTCTTC. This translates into CSVERTGGTYNEQFF.

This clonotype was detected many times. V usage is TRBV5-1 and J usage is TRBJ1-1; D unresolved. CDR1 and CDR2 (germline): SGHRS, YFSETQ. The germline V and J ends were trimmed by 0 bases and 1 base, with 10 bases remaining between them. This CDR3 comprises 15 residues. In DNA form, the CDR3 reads TGCGCCAGCAGCTTGGCTGGGAGGTCGAACACTGAAGCTTTCTTT. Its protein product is CASSLAGRSNTEAFF.

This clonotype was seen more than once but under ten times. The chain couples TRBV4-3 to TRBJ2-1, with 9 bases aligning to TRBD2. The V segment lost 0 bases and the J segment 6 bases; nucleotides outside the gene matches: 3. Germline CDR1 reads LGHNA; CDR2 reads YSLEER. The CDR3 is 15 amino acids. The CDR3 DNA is TGCGCCAGCAGCCAAGATGAGCGGGGGGCCAATGAGCAGTTCTTC. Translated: CASSQDERGANEQFF.

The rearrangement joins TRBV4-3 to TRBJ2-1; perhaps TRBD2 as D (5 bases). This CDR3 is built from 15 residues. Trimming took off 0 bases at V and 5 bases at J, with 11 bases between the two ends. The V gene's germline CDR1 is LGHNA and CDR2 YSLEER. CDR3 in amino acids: CASSQDNGVHNEQFF. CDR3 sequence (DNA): TGCGCCAGCAGCCAAGATAACGGGGTCCACAATGAGCAGTTCTTC.

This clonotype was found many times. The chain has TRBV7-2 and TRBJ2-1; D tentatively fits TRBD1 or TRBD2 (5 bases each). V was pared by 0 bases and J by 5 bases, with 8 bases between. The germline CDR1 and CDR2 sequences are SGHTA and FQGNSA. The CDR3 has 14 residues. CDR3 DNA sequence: TGTGCCAGCAGCTTAGCGGGGGACCACAATGAGCAGTTCTTC. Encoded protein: CASSLAGDHNEQFF.

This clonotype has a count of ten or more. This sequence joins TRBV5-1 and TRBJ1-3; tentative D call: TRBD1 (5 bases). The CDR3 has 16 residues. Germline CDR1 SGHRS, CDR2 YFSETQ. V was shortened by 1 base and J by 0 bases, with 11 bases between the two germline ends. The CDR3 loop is CASSLSGPNSGNTIYF. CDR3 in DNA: TGCGCCAGCAGCTTGTCGGGACCGAACTCTGGAAACACCATATATTTT.

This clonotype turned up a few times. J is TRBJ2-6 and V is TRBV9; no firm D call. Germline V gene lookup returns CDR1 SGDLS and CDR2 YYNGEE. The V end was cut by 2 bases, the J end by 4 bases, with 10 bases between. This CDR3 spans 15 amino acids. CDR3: CASSVRPSGANVLTF. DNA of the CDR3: TGTGCCAGCAGCGTTCGGCCGAGCGGGGCCAACGTCCTGACTTTC.

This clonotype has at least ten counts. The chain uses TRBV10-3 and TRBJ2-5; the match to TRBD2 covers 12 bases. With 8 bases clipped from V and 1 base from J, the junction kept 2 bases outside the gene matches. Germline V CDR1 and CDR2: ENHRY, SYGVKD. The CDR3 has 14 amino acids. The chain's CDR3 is CAIASGGAQETQYF. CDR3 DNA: TGTGCCATCGCTAGCGGGGGGGCCCAAGAGACCCAGTACTTC.